The subject of this entry is one TCR beta chain. These data originate in a study of patients and donors after allogeneic stem cell transplantation. In TCRdb, the RT-PCR reads were re-called with MiXCR into one record per CDR3 protein. The table lists over a thousand distinct CDR3 sequences, approximately 41% of them singletons. The CDR3 length is 14 residues. V lost 2 bases, J lost 1 base, and 8 bases lay in between. Per germline, CDR1 MDHEN and CDR2 SYDVKM. This receptor was identified in a human donor who was either an allogeneic HSCT recipient or a stem cell or donor lymphocyte infusion donor (not recorded which). It is not recorded whose cells these are; they may come from a transplant donor. Sample: blood, either unsorted or a sorted T cell fraction (not recorded which). V is TRBV28 and J is TRBJ1-1; weak D call: TRBD1 (5 bases). The CDR3 here is CASSLHQGNTEAFF. As DNA, the CDR3 is TGTGCCAGCAGTTTACATCAGGGGAACACTGAAGCTTTCTTT.